One sample yielded the 6 T cell receptor beta chains listed below, sequenced in a study of cytomegalovirus exposure and HLA in healthy donors. 13 Jbeta primers and 60 Vbeta primers were used for the PCR. Measured with immunoSEQ multiplex PCR; TCRdb has only the in-frame clones, and not every one. The profile covers around 200,000 clones, with 84% appearing a single time and more than 0.95% taken by the ten largest. Source material: PBMCs. The receptors were gathered from a girl aged 2-10 years in good health and CMV-seropositive.

The genes are TRBV9 and TRBJ1-1; maybe TRBD1 (6 bases). Germline V gives CDR1 SGDLS, CDR2 YYNGEE. The CDR3 is 14 amino acids. Trimming cost V 1 base and J 2 bases, with 9 bases left between them. The CDR3 protein is CASSVQGHNTEAFF. As DNA, the CDR3 is TGTGCCAGCAGCGTACAGGGACACAACACTGAAGCTTTCTTT.

The V gene is TRBV5-5, the J gene TRBJ1-1; D not certain. Deletions cut 1 base from V and 3 bases from J, with 13 bases between. The length of the CDR3 is 15 residues. The germline gives CDR1 SGHKS, CDR2 YYEKEE (reference sequence). This chain's CDR3 is CASSLSPFFDTEAFF. For the CDR3, the DNA is TGTGCCAGCAGCTTGAGCCCATTTTTCGACACTGAAGCTTTCTTT.

This CDR3 reads CASRDRGPPSYGYTF. The CDR3 nucleotides are TGTGCCAGTAGGGACAGGGGACCTCCATCCTATGGCTACACCTTC. The chain couples TRBV19 to TRBJ1-2; the match to TRBD1 covers 9 bases. J lost 4 bases, V lost 6 bases, and 9 bases had no gene match. This CDR3 has 15 amino acids. CDR1 is LNHDA, CDR2 SQIVND, per germline (reference sequence).

The chain employs TRBV30 and TRBJ1-6; D is unclear. The CDR3 extends over 15 amino acids. Trimming stripped 4 bases from V and 2 bases from J, with 12 bases between. CDR1 and CDR2 from the germline V gene are GTSNPN and SVGIG (reference sequence). For the CDR3, the DNA is TGTGCCTGGAACCCGGGGAAGGCCTATAATTCACCCCTCCACTTT. Its protein is CAWNPGKAYNSPLHF. Combining the CDR3 with reference TRBV30 and TRBJ1-6 gives the whole variable domain SQTIHQWPATLVQPVGSPLSLECTVEGTSNPNLYWYRQAAGRGLQLLFYSVGIGQISSEVPQNLSASRPQDRQFILSSKKLLLSDSGFYLCAWNPGKAYNSPLHFGNGTRLTVT.

This rearrangement joins TRBV5-4 to TRBJ2-1, with D possibly matching TRBD1 (7 bases). This CDR3 is built from 14 residues. Germline CDR1 reads SGHNT; CDR2 reads YYREEE (reference sequence). Trimming took 5 bases from V and 8 from J, leaving 17 bases between them. The CDR3 DNA reads as TGTGCCAGCAGTGATAGAGCAGGGGGGTATGAGCAGTTCTTC. Residues: CASSDRAGGYEQFF. Complete variable domain (other parts from reference TRBV5-4 and TRBJ2-1): ETGVTQSPTHLIKTRGQQVTLRCSSQSGHNTVSWYQQALGQGPQFIFQYYREEENGRGNFPPRFSGLQFPNYSSELNVNALELDDSALYLCASSDRAGGYEQFFGPGTRLTVL.

In this sample, this clone turned up once. The chain combines TRBV6-5 with TRBJ2-1; D unclear. CDR3 size: 12 residues. V lost 2 bases, J lost 7 bases, and 6 bases lay in between. In germline, CDR1 is MNHEY, CDR2 SVGAGI. The CDR3 region is CASSYRSNEQFF. The CDR3, as DNA: TGTGCCAGCAGTTACAGGAGTAATGAGCAGTTCTTC.